In its sample, the clone carrying this T cell receptor beta chain was seen a few times. Under the authors' procedure: Reference gene primers were amplified, and this amplification served to estimate nucleated cell counts. Using immunoSEQ multiplex PCR, the repertoire was profiled, and TCRdb retains in-frame clones only, with some absent. The V and J calls and clone size were taken over from that table, and D and trimming were inferred from the DNA. The sample contains some 500,000 clones, about 88% of which appear only once. The data derive from a study of blood T cell repertoires in COVID-19. Sample: peripheral blood. The sequence derives from a woman in her fifties or sixties with COVID-19, enrolled during active disease.

CDR3 in amino acids: CASSYGYRSTEAFF. CDR3 sequence (DNA): TGTGCCAGCAGTTACGGGTACCGGAGTACTGAAGCTTTCTTT. This rearrangement joins TRBV6-2 or TRBV6-3 to TRBJ1-1; no reliable D call. V was trimmed by 2 bases and J by 5 bases, leaving 12 bases between them. This CDR3 contains 14 residues. Germline V CDR1 and CDR2: MNHEY, SVGEGT.